These 27 T cell receptor beta chains originate from one sample sequenced in a study of human T cells and chemical hapten exposure. MiXCR, applied by TCRdb to the RACE reads, yields one record per CDR3 protein. This table has roughly 38,000 distinct CDR3 sequences, approximately 9.5% appearing once. Time point noted: patch test 3, about 24 weeks after DPC sensitization. As for treatment: therapeutic diphenylcyclopropenone sensitization with weekly scalp DPC. The study extracted total RNA from unfractionated whole blood. This specimen consisted of whole blood, obtained in connection with sensitization to the hapten diphenylcyclopropenone (DPC). These receptors all stem from a man aged 50 to 59 with alopecia areata. Some clones in this sample may be carry-over from other donors' samples.

This clonotype appeared many times. The CDR3: CASRLDRGGQPQHF. The CDR3 DNA reads as TGTGCCAGCAGATTGGACAGGGGAGGTCAGCCCCAGCATTTT. V gene TRBV7-8 combines with J gene TRBJ1-5; 9 bases are shared with TRBD1. Germline values: CDR1 SGHVS, CDR2 FQNEAQ. The J segment lost 6 bases and the V segment lost 6 bases, leaving 6 bases of the junction unmatched. The CDR3 runs 14 residues.

The V call is TRBV27, the J call TRBJ2-1; 7 bases agree with TRBD1. From germline, CDR1 is MNHEY and CDR2 SMNVEV (reference sequence). V dropped 0 bases and J dropped 6; count of bases not matched to a gene: 5. This CDR3 spans 15 amino acids. Written as DNA, the CDR3 is TGTGCCAGCAGTTTATCGAAGGGACAGTTCAATGAGCAGTTCTTC. It encodes CASSLSKGQFNEQFF.

As concerns this clonotype: A clone one base away is much larger, so this may be a read error. V and J are TRBV4-1 and TRBJ2-1; D is ambiguous. Germline V CDR1 and CDR2: MGHRA, YSYEKL. This CDR3 spans 16 amino acids. CDR3 DNA sequence: TGCGTCAGCAGCCAAGCAGTGGGTTTAACCTACAATGAGCAGTTCTTC. This codes for CVSSQAVGLTYNEQFF.

This clonotype came up many times. J is TRBJ2-7 and V is TRBV5-5; D uncertain. Germline CDR1 is SGHKS and CDR2 is YYEKEE (reference sequence). With 2 bases removed from V and 4 bases from J, the gap between germline ends came to 7 bases. The CDR3 loop spans 12 amino acids. CDR3 region: CASSLIMYEQYF. The CDR3 nucleotides are TGTGCCAGCAGCTTAATTATGTACGAGCAGTACTTC.

This clonotype has at least ten counts. V gene TRBV18 combines with J gene TRBJ2-2, with D unclear. In germline, CDR1 is KGHSH, CDR2 LQKENI. The CDR3 covers 14 residues. Trimming pared 2 bases from V and 5 bases from J, leaving 9 bases between. CDR3 in amino acids: CASSPKMGTGELFF. For the CDR3, the DNA is TGTGCCAGCTCACCAAAGATGGGAACCGGGGAGCTGTTTTTT.

In this sample, this clonotype turned up a few times. The chain carries TRBV4-2 and TRBJ2-2; D uncertain. Germline V gene lookup returns CDR1 LGHNA and CDR2 YNFKEQ. Trimming took 0 bases from V and 2 from J, leaving 10 bases between them. CDR3 length equals 16 residues. CDR3 residues: CASSQEASTNTGELFF. As DNA, the CDR3 is TGTGCCAGCAGCCAAGAGGCCTCCACAAACACCGGGGAGCTGTTTTTT.

This clonotype occurred many times. This rearrangement joins TRBV12-3 or TRBV12-4 to TRBJ2-1; 12 bases agree with TRBD1. V shed 5 bases, J shed 4 bases, and the junction held 9 bases outside the gene matches. The CDR3 totals 17 residues. The CDR3 spells CASSRDRDRGLYNEQFF. The CDR3 DNA reads as TGTGCCAGCAGTCGAGACCGGGACAGGGGGCTTTACAATGAGCAGTTCTTC.

This clonotype showed up just a few times. The chain carries TRBV6-2 or TRBV6-3 and TRBJ2-7, with 8 bases fitting TRBD1. CDR1 is MNHEY, CDR2 SVGEGT, per germline. Unmatched junction bases numbered 6, after V lost 2 bases and J lost 3 bases. The CDR3 totals 15 residues. This chain's CDR3 is CASSYGGQGVYEQYF. In DNA form, the CDR3 reads TGTGCCAGCAGTTACGGCGGACAGGGAGTCTACGAGCAGTACTTC.

This clonotype was found a few times. The rearrangement joins TRBV9 to TRBJ2-1, with D uncertain. This CDR3 spans 15 amino acids. Per germline, CDR1 SGDLS and CDR2 YYNGEE. The ends were cut back, 0 bases at V and 0 bases at J, with 7 bases in the middle. The CDR3 loop is CASSVGVNSYNEQFF. The CDR3 bases are TGTGCCAGCAGCGTAGGGGTTAACTCCTACAATGAGCAGTTCTTC.

This clonotype was counted many times. The chain couples TRBV20-1 to TRBJ2-1, with 11 bases identical to TRBD2. There are 17 residues in the CDR3. The J segment lost 4 bases and the V segment lost 6 bases, leaving 14 bases of the junction unmatched. Germline V gene sequence: CDR1 DFQATT, CDR2 SNEGSKA (reference sequence). CDR3 sequence: CSALTSGKNGGYNEQFF. The DNA of the CDR3 is TGCAGTGCCTTGACTAGCGGGAAGAATGGGGGGTACAATGAGCAGTTCTTC.

This clonotype is medium-sized. This chain uses TRBV28 with TRBJ1-6; 8 nucleotides align to TRBD1. The CDR3 is 14 amino acids. Germline V CDR1 and CDR2: MDHEN, SYDVKM. Trimming cost V 6 bases and J 7 bases; bases outside gene matches: 5. CDR3 in amino acids: CASSLGQANSPLHF. The CDR3, as DNA: TGTGCCAGCAGCTTGGGACAGGCAAATTCACCCCTCCACTTT.

This clonotype was counted ten times or more. The chain employs TRBV7-2 and TRBJ1-5; D remains unclear. V lost 3 bases, J lost 4 bases, and 7 bases lay in between. Germline V CDR1 and CDR2: SGHTA, FQGNSA. The CDR3 extends over 13 amino acids. CDR3 sequence (DNA): TGTGCCAGCAGCTTTCAGGCGAATCAGCCCCAGCATTTT. Its translation is CASSFQANQPQHF. Full variable domain (outside the CDR3, taken from reference TRBV7-2 and TRBJ1-5): GAGVSQSPSNKVTEKGKDVELRCDPISGHTALYWYRQSLGQGLEFLIYFQGNSAPDKSGLPSDRFSAERTGGSVSTLTIQRTQQEDSAVYLCASSFQANQPQHFGDGTRLSIL.

This clonotype was observed at least ten times. The V call is TRBV29-1, the J call TRBJ1-2, with 9 bases identical to TRBD1. This CDR3 has 13 residues. The germline CDR1 and CDR2 sequences are SQVTM and ANQGSEA. The ends lost 7 bases at V and 3 bases at J; junction bases unmatched: 6. CDR3: CSARTGGDYGYTF. CDR3 bases: TGCAGCGCCAGAACAGGGGGCGACTATGGCTACACCTTC.

Details on this clonotype: Sequence at one end of the junction differs from germline and may be a read error. This rearrangement joins TRBV5-1 to TRBJ2-2; 10 bases are shared with TRBD1. CDR1 and CDR2 (germline): SGHRS, YFSETQ. The CDR3 sequence is 15 residues long. The CDR3 loop is CASSRGTGDTRELFF. The CDR3 DNA follows: TGCGCCAGCAGCCGGGGGACAGGGGACACCCGGGAGCTGTTTTTT.

The J gene is TRBJ2-5, the V gene TRBV29-1; TRBD2 might be the D (5 bases). Germline-derived CDR1 and CDR2 are SQVTM and ANQGSEA. V shed 8 bases and J shed 5 bases, with 15 bases lying between them. CDR3 size: 12 residues. For the CDR3, the DNA is TGCAGCACTCTAGGACTGGGGGAGACCCAGTACTTC. It translates to CSTLGLGETQYF.

V usage is TRBV7-8 and J usage is TRBJ2-7, with TRBD1 as a possible D gene (5 bases). This CDR3 is built from 13 residues. The germline V gene encodes CDR1 SGHVS and CDR2 FQNEAQ. Trimming left V 2 bases short and J 2 bases short, with 7 bases between. The CDR3 sequence is CASSLTTAYEQYF. The CDR3 DNA follows: TGTGCCAGCAGCTTAACGACAGCCTACGAGCAGTACTTC.

J is TRBJ2-5 and V is TRBV28, with 9 bases aligning to TRBD1. This CDR3 has 15 residues. Germline V gene lookup returns CDR1 MDHEN and CDR2 SYDVKM. The V and J ends lost 7 bases and 2 bases, in that order; junction bases with no gene match: 8. CDR3 protein: CASTPGTGWQETQYF. CDR3 in DNA: TGTGCCAGCACCCCCGGGACAGGGTGGCAAGAGACCCAGTACTTC.

This clonotype was counted many times. This sequence joins TRBV7-9 and TRBJ2-1; the D gene is possibly TRBD2 (5 bases). Germline assignment: CDR1 SEHNR and CDR2 FQNEAQ (reference sequence). V dropped 5 bases and J dropped 12 bases, with 17 bases sitting between them. This CDR3 region has 13 residues. The CDR3 sequence is CASSPMTPRGQFF. Written as DNA, the CDR3 is TGTGCCAGCAGCCCAATGACCCCCCGGGGGCAGTTCTTC.

This clonotype was observed a few times. The rearrangement joins TRBV12-3 or TRBV12-4 to TRBJ1-6, with 8 bases lining up with TRBD1. The V and J ends lost 5 bases and 7 bases, in that order; junction bases with no gene match: 7. The CDR3 is made up of 15 amino acids. CDR3 in DNA: TGTGCCAGCAGTATAACACAGGGGGGGAATTCACCCCTCCACTTT. This gives the protein CASSITQGGNSPLHF.

There are many counts of this clonotype. The V call is TRBV3-1, the J call TRBJ1-6, with a possible D match to TRBD1 (6 bases). The CDR3 has 15 residues. Germline V gives CDR1 LGHDT, CDR2 YNNKEL (reference sequence). V was shortened by 0 bases and J by 9 bases, with 12 bases between the two germline ends. The CDR3 here is CASSQDSGVTSPLHF. CDR3 DNA sequence: TGTGCCAGCAGCCAAGATTCAGGGGTAACTTCACCCCTCCACTTT.

V gene TRBV12-3 or TRBV12-4 combines with J gene TRBJ2-3; 7 bases fit TRBD2. J lost 2 bases, V lost 2 bases, and 7 bases had no gene match. There are 16 residues in the CDR3. The CDR3 is CASSLQGLAVTDTQYF. Here the CDR3 DNA reads TGTGCCAGCAGTTTACAAGGGCTAGCGGTCACAGATACGCAGTATTTT.

With respect to this clonotype: One end of the junction does not line up with germline, which may come from a read error. The genes are TRBV7-3 and TRBJ2-3; 11 bases match TRBD2. The germline V gene has CDR1 SGHTA and CDR2 FQGTGA. The CDR3 has 17 residues. The chain's CDR3 is CASSLTGLAGGTDTQYF. CDR3 in DNA: TGTGCCAGCAGCTTAACCGGGCTAGCGGGAGGCACGGATACGCAGTATTTT. The whole variable domain, remainder taken from reference TRBV7-3 and TRBJ2-3, is GAGVSQTPSNKVTEKGKYVELRCDPISGHTALYWYRQSLGQGPEFLIYFQGTGAADDSGLPNDRFFAVRPEGSVSTLKIQRTERGDSAVYLCASSLTGLAGGTDTQYFGPGTRLTVL.

This clonotype was picked up many times. This chain connects TRBV5-1 to TRBJ2-3; 12 positions match TRBD2. The germline gives CDR1 SGHRS, CDR2 YFSETQ. The CDR3 length is 14 residues. Unmatched junction bases numbered 2, after V lost 7 bases and J lost 2 bases. CDR3 protein: CASGTSGSTDTQYF. CDR3 nucleotides: TGCGCCAGCGGGACTAGCGGGTCCACAGATACGCAGTATTTT.

This clonotype showed up just a few times. This chain uses TRBV7-8 with TRBJ1-5; TRBD1 might be the D (6 bases). Per the germline V gene, CDR1 is SGHVS and CDR2 is FQNEAQ. V dropped 5 bases and J dropped 0 bases, with 17 bases sitting between them. The CDR3 totals 17 residues. The CDR3 DNA follows: TGTGCCAGCAGCCCTCTCAGTACAGGGACTAGCAATCAGCCCCAGCATTTT. Protein product: CASSPLSTGTSNQPQHF. Full variable domain (missing parts from reference TRBV7-8 and TRBJ1-5): GAGVSQSPRYKVAKRGQDVALRCDPISGHVSLFWYQQALGQGPEFLTYFQNEAQLDKSGLPSDRFFAERPEGSVSTLKIQRTQQEDSAVYLCASSPLSTGTSNQPQHFGDGTRLSIL.

The V gene is TRBV5-1, the J gene TRBJ2-7, with 9 bases fitting TRBD1. From germline, CDR1 is SGHRS and CDR2 YFSETQ. Trimming cost V 4 bases and J 1 base; bases outside gene matches: 6. The CDR3 covers 15 residues. This CDR3 reads CASSPTGTGSYEQYF. For the CDR3, the DNA is TGCGCCAGCAGCCCCACCGGGACAGGGTCCTACGAGCAGTACTTC.

This clonotype was detected many times. The CDR3 nucleotides read TGCGCCAGCAGCTTGGCCAAGACGGAATACAATGAGCAGTTCTTC. Its translation is CASSLAKTEYNEQFF. The genes are TRBV5-1 and TRBJ2-1; D is undetermined. The V and J ends lost 0 bases and 4 bases respectively, with 11 bases between them. The CDR3 consists of 15 residues. The V gene's germline CDR1 is SGHRS and CDR2 YFSETQ. Supplemented by reference TRBV5-1 and TRBJ2-1, the full variable domain reads KAGVTQTPRYLIKTRGQQVTLSCSPISGHRSVSWYQQTPGQGLQFLFEYFSETQRNKGNFPGRFSGRQFSNSRSEMNVSTLELGDSALYLCASSLAKTEYNEQFFGPGTRLTVL.

This clonotype showed up just a few times. This rearrangement joins TRBV27 to TRBJ2-1, with a tentative D call TRBD1 (5 bases). The CDR3 contains 13 residues. Germline assignment: CDR1 MNHEY and CDR2 SMNVEV (reference sequence). Trimming left V 6 bases short and J 5 bases short, with 11 bases between. The CDR3 DNA is TGTGCCAGCAGACAGGTTTTGGACAATGAGCAGTTCTTC. It yields the protein CASRQVLDNEQFF.